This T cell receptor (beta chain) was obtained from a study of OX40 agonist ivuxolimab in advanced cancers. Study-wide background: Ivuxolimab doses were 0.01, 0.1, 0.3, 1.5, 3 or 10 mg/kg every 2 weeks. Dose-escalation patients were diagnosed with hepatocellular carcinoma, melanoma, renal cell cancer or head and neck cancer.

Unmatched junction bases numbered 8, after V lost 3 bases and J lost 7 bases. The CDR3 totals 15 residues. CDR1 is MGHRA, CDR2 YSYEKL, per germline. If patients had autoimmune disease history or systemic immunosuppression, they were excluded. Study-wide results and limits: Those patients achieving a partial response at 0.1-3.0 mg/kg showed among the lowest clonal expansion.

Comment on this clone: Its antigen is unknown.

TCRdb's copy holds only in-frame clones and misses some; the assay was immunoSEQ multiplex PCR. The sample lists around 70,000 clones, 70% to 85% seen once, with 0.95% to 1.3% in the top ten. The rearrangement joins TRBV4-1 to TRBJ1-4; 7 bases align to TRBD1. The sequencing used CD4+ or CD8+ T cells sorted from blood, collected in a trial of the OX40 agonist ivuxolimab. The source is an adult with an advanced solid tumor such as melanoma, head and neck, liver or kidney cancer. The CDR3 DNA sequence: TGCGCCAGCAGCCAGCCAACAGGGGTTGGTGAAAAACTGTTTTTT. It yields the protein CASSQPTGVGEKLFF.